The 28 T cell receptor beta chains given below trace back to one sample, sequenced in a study of beta chain features in type 1 diabetes. The study reverse transcribed the entire isolated RNA, so it sequenced expressed TCRB transcripts. Sequenced by immunoSEQ multiplex PCR; TCRdb stores in-frame clones only, minus some. This repertoire shows 330,000 or so clones, about 14% found once; its top ten account for more than 6.5%. The specimen was central memory CD4+ T cells from blood. The source is a man younger than 40 in good health.

The J gene is TRBJ1-1, the V gene TRBV13; D is ambiguous. CDR1 and CDR2 (germline): PRHDT, FYEKMQ (reference sequence). This CDR3 comprises 15 residues. The V end was cut by 0 bases, the J end by 5 bases, with 13 bases between. In DNA form, the CDR3 reads TGTGCCAGCAGCTTAGGATGGGTATTTAGGACTGAAGCTTTCTTT. Translating it yields CASSLGWVFRTEAFF.

The table lists this clone with a few counts. This chain uses TRBV7-2 with TRBJ1-4; D gene unclear. Germline V gives CDR1 SGHTA, CDR2 FQGNSA. V was pared by 2 bases and J by 4 bases, with 11 bases between. The CDR3 totals 15 residues. CDR3 DNA: TGTGCCAGCAGCTTATCGAGTTTCGGTAATGAAAAACTGTTTTTT. This translates into CASSLSSFGNEKLFF.

This clone appeared a few times. This chain joins TRBV5-1 and TRBJ2-6, with no clear D. The V and J ends lost 6 bases and 2 bases respectively, with 9 bases between them. The CDR3 is 14 amino acids. The germline gives CDR1 SGHRS, CDR2 YFSETQ. CDR3 amino acids: CASKSGTGANVLTF. CDR3 in DNA: TGCGCCAGCAAGTCGGGTACTGGGGCCAACGTCCTGACTTTC. The variable domain in full, completed from reference TRBV5-1 and TRBJ2-6, reads KAGVTQTPRYLIKTRGQQVTLSCSPISGHRSVSWYQQTPGQGLQFLFEYFSETQRNKGNFPGRFSGRQFSNSRSEMNVSTLELGDSALYLCASKSGTGANVLTFGAGSRLTVL.

This sequence joins TRBV11-2 and TRBJ1-1, with 7 bases that match TRBD1. J lost 0 bases, V lost 5 bases, and 12 bases had no gene match. The CDR3 sequence is 17 residues long. From germline, CDR1 is SGHAT and CDR2 FQNNGV. The CDR3 reads CASSPGTAGGVNTEAFF. In DNA form, the CDR3 reads TGTGCCAGCAGCCCCGGGACAGCGGGAGGGGTGAACACTGAAGCTTTCTTT.

This clone was seen more than once but under ten times. The chain combines TRBV10-3 with TRBJ1-2; no definite D call. Germline CDR1 reads ENHRY; CDR2 reads SYGVKD. There are 11 residues in the CDR3. Between the trimmed V and J ends, which lost 10 bases and 4 bases, there was a span of 10 bases. In DNA, the CDR3 is TGTGCCACTTCCCAAATCTATGGCTACACCTTC. It codes for CATSQIYGYTF.

This clone has ten or more counts. The rearrangement uses TRBV18 and TRBJ2-3; D might be TRBD2 (6 bases). Trimming took off 1 base at V and 5 bases at J, with 7 bases between the two ends. Germline CDR1 is KGHSH and CDR2 is LQKENI. This CDR3 spans 13 amino acids. The CDR3 spells CASSPQAGDTQYF. DNA for the CDR3: TGTGCCAGCTCACCACAAGCGGGAGATACGCAGTATTTT.

The chain has TRBV29-1 and TRBJ2-7; the D gene is possibly TRBD1 (6 bases). Deletions cut 3 bases from V and 7 bases from J, with 22 bases between. Germline V gene lookup returns CDR1 SQVTM and CDR2 ANQGSEA. This CDR3 contains 15 residues. The CDR3 DNA reads TGCAGCGTTGACTCCCAGGGGTGGTGGAACTGTGAGCAGTACGTC. This translates into CSVDSQGWWNCEQYV.

This clone was counted a few times. The chain carries TRBV29-1 and TRBJ2-1; a possible D gene is TRBD2 (5 bases). The V gene lost 3 bases and the J gene lost 8 bases, with 11 bases spanning the gap. This CDR3 comprises 12 residues. From germline, CDR1 is SQVTM and CDR2 ANQGSEA. The CDR3 nucleotides read TGCAGCGTTGACGAGGGAAGTGATGAGCAGTTCTTC. Its protein product is CSVDEGSDEQFF.

CDR3 residues: CATSLLMGAYNEQFF. The CDR3 bases are TGTGCCACCAGCCTTCTTATGGGAGCTTACAATGAGCAGTTCTTC. The chain links TRBV15 to TRBJ2-1; TRBD2 is a possible D gene (5 bases). Germline V gene sequence: CDR1 LNHNV, CDR2 YYDKDF (reference sequence). With 5 bases removed from V and 4 bases from J, the gap between germline ends came to 15 bases. This CDR3 has 15 residues.

The V call is TRBV5-1, the J call TRBJ2-2; 9 nucleotides line up with TRBD2. V shed 1 base and J 1 base; nucleotides not matched to a gene: 2. This CDR3 has 16 amino acids. CDR1 is SGHRS, CDR2 YFSETQ, per germline. CDR3 bases: TGCGCCAGCAGCTTGAAACTAGCGGGGAACACCGGGGAGCTGTTTTTT. Translated: CASSLKLAGNTGELFF.

This clone has more than one count but fewer than ten. The chain combines TRBV30 with TRBJ1-2; 8 bases agree with TRBD1. The V gene's germline CDR1 is GTSNPN and CDR2 SVGIG (reference sequence). The CDR3 length is 15 residues. After removal of 4 bases from V and 7 bases from J, the junction contained 14 bases not matched to a gene. The CDR3 region is CAWTDYTRTGFGYTF. DNA of the CDR3: TGTGCCTGGACGGATTACACCCGGACAGGGTTTGGCTACACCTTC.

The genes are TRBV4-3 and TRBJ1-5; D perhaps matches TRBD1 (5 bases). The CDR3 runs 15 residues. V lost 5 bases, J lost 4 bases, and 15 bases lay in between. In germline, CDR1 is LGHNA, CDR2 YSLEER. The CDR3 is CASSADWGSNQPQHF. The CDR3 DNA reads as TGCGCCAGCAGCGCTGATTGGGGGTCAAATCAGCCCCAGCATTTT.

This clone occurred many times. The V call is TRBV28, the J call TRBJ1-3; perhaps TRBD1 as D (5 bases). Per the germline V gene, CDR1 is MDHEN and CDR2 is SYDVKM. The CDR3 runs 15 residues. The V gene lost 10 bases and the J gene lost 0 bases, with 16 bases spanning the gap. CDR3 sequence: CATLFRVPSGNTIYF. In DNA, the CDR3 is TGTGCCACCCTATTCAGGGTACCCTCTGGAAACACCATATATTTT.

This clone was observed a handful of times. This chain connects TRBV5-6 to TRBJ1-2; 7 bases line up with TRBD1. Looked up from germline, CDR1 is SGHDT and CDR2 is YYEEEE. Trimming cost V 4 bases and J 4 bases; bases outside gene matches: 7. The CDR3 contains 14 residues. CDR3 sequence reads: CASSSRGVRYGYTF. The DNA for the CDR3 is TGTGCCAGCAGCAGCAGGGGGGTCCGCTATGGCTACACCTTC.

The chain is built from TRBV30 and TRBJ1-1, with D unclear. This CDR3 is 14 amino acids long. Trimming stripped 0 bases from V and 5 bases from J, with 13 bases between. CDR1 GTSNPN and CDR2 SVGIG come from the germline V gene (reference sequence). The CDR3 spells CAWSVAGVWTEAFF. For the CDR3, the DNA is TGTGCCTGGAGTGTAGCTGGGGTTTGGACTGAAGCTTTCTTT. The complete variable domain, with remaining parts taken from reference TRBV30 and TRBJ1-1, reads SQTIHQWPATLVQPVGSPLSLECTVEGTSNPNLYWYRQAAGRGLQLLFYSVGIGQISSEVPQNLSASRPQDRQFILSSKKLLLSDSGFYLCAWSVAGVWTEAFFGQGTRLTVV.

This clone was found a few times. The V gene is TRBV7-7, the J gene TRBJ1-2, with D unresolved. V dropped 7 bases and J dropped 3 bases, with 18 bases sitting between them. CDR3 size: 15 residues. Germline loops: CDR1 SSHAT, CDR2 FNYEAQ (reference sequence). In DNA, the CDR3 is TGTGCCAGCACCCTAGTTGGGGAGAGTGACTATGGCTACACCTTC. Translation: CASTLVGESDYGYTF.

V is TRBV7-2 and J is TRBJ2-3, with TRBD2 identical over 16 bases. The germline V gene encodes CDR1 SGHTA and CDR2 FQGNSA. V shed 3 bases, J shed 4 bases, and the junction held 4 bases outside the gene matches. This CDR3 region has 17 residues. The CDR3 sequence is CASSLGTSGGVSDTQYF. The CDR3, as DNA: TGTGCCAGCAGCTTGGGGACTAGCGGGGGGGTATCAGATACGCAGTATTTT.

CDR3 protein: CASSSQRDGNSPLHF. The CDR3 nucleotides are TGTGCCAGCAGCAGCCAAAGGGACGGAAATTCACCCCTCCACTTT. This chain joins TRBV7-9 and TRBJ1-6; weak D call: TRBD1 (5 bases). Trimming shortened V by 5 bases and J by 7 bases, and 15 bases separated the two germline ends. The germline CDR1 and CDR2 sequences are SEHNR and FQNEAQ (reference sequence). CDR3 length: 15 residues.

The CDR3 spells CASSLAHDGGQHF. In DNA, the CDR3 is TGTGCCAGCAGCTTAGCCCATGACGGGGGCCAGCATTTT. V gene TRBV7-9 combines with J gene TRBJ1-5, with D maybe TRBD1 (5 bases). The CDR3 spans 13 residues. Germline V gene sequence: CDR1 SEHNR, CDR2 FQNEAQ (reference sequence). Between the trimmed V and J ends, which lost 0 bases and 12 bases, there was a span of 12 bases.

The chain combines TRBV6-5 with TRBJ1-5; D may be TRBD1 (5 bases). This CDR3 region has 12 residues. Germline V gene sequence: CDR1 MNHEY, CDR2 SVGAGI. V was trimmed by 5 bases and J by 9 bases, leaving 11 bases between them. Here the CDR3 DNA reads TGTGCCAGCAGTCCGGGGACTGGGCCCCAGCATTTT. Protein product: CASSPGTGPQHF.

In this sample, this clone turned up a few times. The chain joins TRBV9 to TRBJ1-2; 9 bases line up with TRBD1. CDR3 length equals 13 residues. Trimming took 4 bases from V and 7 from J; bases not matched to a gene: 5. CDR1 and CDR2 (germline): SGDLS, YYNGEE. This CDR3 reads CASSLPDRGGYTF. The CDR3 bases are TGTGCCAGCAGCCTCCCGGACAGGGGTGGCTACACCTTC.

This clone was counted a few times. The chain joins TRBV7-8 to TRBJ2-5, with D unclear. V was clipped by 1 base and J by 7 bases, with 19 bases between them. This CDR3 is built from 16 residues. Germline-derived CDR1 and CDR2 are SGHVS and FQNEAQ. CDR3 nucleotide sequence: TGTGCCAGCAGCTTAGAGGCGCCCGGAAGCCCCAGGACCCAGTACTTC. Residues: CASSLEAPGSPRTQYF.

This clone appeared a few times. This sequence joins TRBV10-3 and TRBJ2-4, with D unclear. Trimming shortened V by 3 bases and J by 3 bases, and 12 bases separated the two germline ends. Germline assignment: CDR1 ENHRY and CDR2 SYGVKD. The CDR3 runs 15 residues. The CDR3 region is CAISEEAAGKNIQYF. In nucleotides, the CDR3 is TGTGCCATCAGTGAAGAGGCGGCAGGCAAAAACATTCAGTACTTC.

A few counts support this clone. The rearrangement links TRBV29-1 to TRBJ2-7, with 8 bases that match TRBD1. The J segment lost 4 bases and the V segment lost 7 bases, leaving 6 bases of the junction unmatched. Germline V lookup: CDR1 SQVTM, CDR2 ANQGSEA. The CDR3 is made up of 12 amino acids. The CDR3 protein is CSAQGARYEQYF. In DNA, the CDR3 is TGCAGCGCCCAGGGGGCTAGGTACGAGCAGTACTTC.

This chain links TRBV7-9 with TRBJ2-1; TRBD2 agrees at 9 bases. The V gene's germline CDR1 is SEHNR and CDR2 FQNEAQ (reference sequence). This CDR3 is built from 16 residues. The ends lost 2 bases at V and 2 bases at J; junction bases unmatched: 4. The CDR3 here is CASSLHSSGTYNEQFF. CDR3 DNA sequence: TGTGCCAGCAGCTTACATTCTAGCGGGACCTACAATGAGCAGTTCTTC.

This clone was detected a few times. The chain employs TRBV7-2 and TRBJ2-1, with 11 bases identical to TRBD2. The CDR3 runs 17 residues. The germline gives CDR1 SGHTA, CDR2 FQGNSA. With 1 base clipped from V and 3 bases from J, the junction kept 5 bases outside the gene matches. CDR3 DNA sequence: TGTGCCAGCAGCTTAGTCCTAGCGGGAGGACTCTACAATGAGCAGTTCTTC. Its protein is CASSLVLAGGLYNEQFF.

This clone was observed a few times. V gene TRBV29-1 combines with J gene TRBJ2-5; a possible D gene is TRBD1 (6 bases). The V gene lost 3 bases and the J gene lost 1 base, with 12 bases spanning the gap. This CDR3 spans 14 amino acids. Germline V gene lookup returns CDR1 SQVTM and CDR2 ANQGSEA. CDR3 nucleotide sequence: TGCAGCGTTGATGTGAACAGGGTCCAAGAGACCCAGTACTTC. Residues: CSVDVNRVQETQYF.

This clone was detected only a few times. This chain connects TRBV5-1 to TRBJ1-3; the D is unclear. CDR3 size: 16 residues. Looked up from germline, CDR1 is SGHRS and CDR2 is YFSETQ. V dropped 4 bases and J dropped 2 bases, with 16 bases sitting between them. The DNA for the CDR3 is TGCGCCAGCAGCACTCTTGGGGTCTGGGCTGGAAACACCATATATTTT. Protein product: CASSTLGVWAGNTIYF.